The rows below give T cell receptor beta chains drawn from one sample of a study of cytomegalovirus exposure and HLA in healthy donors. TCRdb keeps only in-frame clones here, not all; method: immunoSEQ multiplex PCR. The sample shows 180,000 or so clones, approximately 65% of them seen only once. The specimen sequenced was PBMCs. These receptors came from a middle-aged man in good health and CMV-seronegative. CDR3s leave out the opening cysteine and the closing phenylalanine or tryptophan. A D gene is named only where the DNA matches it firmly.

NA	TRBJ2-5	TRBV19	ASSPSPGTLQETQY
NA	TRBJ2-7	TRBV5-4	ASSLEREGTYEQY
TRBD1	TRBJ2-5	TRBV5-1	ASSLSGQGIVQETQY
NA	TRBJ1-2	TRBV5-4	ASSRLGGGYGYT
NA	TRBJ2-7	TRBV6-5	ASSAGTPGAYEQY
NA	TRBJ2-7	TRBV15	ATSRLVGYEQY
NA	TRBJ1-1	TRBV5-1	ASSYDGLTEAF
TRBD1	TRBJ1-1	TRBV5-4	ASSEDRGPNTEAF
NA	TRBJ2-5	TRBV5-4	ASSLADLAGQWETQY
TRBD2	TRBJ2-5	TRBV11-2	ASSLGGGLGTQY
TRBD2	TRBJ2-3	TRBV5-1	ASSLPGLAGGPADTQY